This entry concerns a single T cell receptor (beta chain). The sample comes from a study of T cells after somatic rescue of genetic block. Assay: immunoSEQ multiplex PCR; the TCRdb copy retains only in-frame clones and omits some. Here the sample spans roughly 92,000 clones, 80% to 90% being singletons. Sequenced: peripheral blood mononuclear cells (PBMCs). This receptor was taken from a woman under 30.

The CDR3 protein is CASSTGTEYTEAFF. Here the CDR3 DNA reads TGCGCCAGCAGTACCGGGACAGAGTACACTGAAGCTTTCTTT. The gene calls are TRBV10-2 and TRBJ1-1; 7 bases align to TRBD1. CDR1 and CDR2 (germline): WSHSY, SAAADI. The CDR3 length is 14 residues. The trim removed 5 bases at V and 3 bases at J, leaving 6 bases unmatched.